A single sample is the source of the 8 T cell receptor beta chains below, sequenced in a study of T cells in Graves' hyperthyroidism and ophthalmopathy. Regions amplified from RNA transcripts were the TCR beta CDR3 regions. A first-round RT-PCR of the TCR CDR3 used the HTBI primer set. TCRdb ran MiXCR on the multiplex PCR reads and lists one entry per CDR3 protein. The sample shows hundreds of thousands of distinct CDR3 sequences, roughly 46% of them seen only once. Sequenced: peripheral blood or thyroid tissue (not recorded which). All receptors come from an adult man with Graves' disease, either hyperthyroidism or ophthalmopathy (not recorded which).

This rearrangement joins TRBV7-2 to TRBJ1-2; D remains ambiguous. The length of the CDR3 is 16 residues. The germline V gene encodes CDR1 SGHTA and CDR2 FQGNSA. V shed 1 base and J shed 2 bases, with 14 bases lying between them. CDR3 DNA: TGTGCCAGCAGCTTAGTTTTCACAGATTTCAACTATGGCTACACCTTC. It codes for CASSLVFTDFNYGYTF.

This clonotype occurred a few times. CDR3 sequence reads: CASIPTPGIGELFF. CDR3 nucleotide sequence: TGTGCCAGCATCCCCACCCCAGGGATCGGGGAGCTGTTTTTT. V and J are TRBV12-3 or TRBV12-4 and TRBJ2-2, with D perhaps matching TRBD1 (5 bases). The CDR3 runs to 14 residues. The V gene lost 7 bases and the J gene lost 7 bases, with 16 bases spanning the gap.

V and J are TRBV12-3 or TRBV12-4 and TRBJ2-5, with D possibly called TRBD1 or TRBD2 (7 bases each). The CDR3 sequence is 13 residues long. Trimming removed 5 bases from V and 7 bases from J, with 14 bases in between. The CDR3: CASSQTGEGTQYF. In DNA, the CDR3 is TGTGCCAGCAGTCAAACAGGGGAGGGGACCCAGTACTTC.

This clonotype has ten or more counts. The chain links TRBV10-3 to TRBJ2-7; weak D call: TRBD2 (5 bases). This CDR3 contains 12 residues. Germline CDR1 reads ENHRY; CDR2 reads SYGVKD. Trimming shortened V by 2 bases and J by 6 bases, and 8 bases separated the two germline ends. The CDR3 DNA reads TGTGCCATCAGTGAGCACGGGGTCGAGCAGTACTTC. Translation: CAISEHGVEQYF.

This clonotype has a count of ten or more. The chain combines TRBV6-5 with TRBJ1-3; D is unclear. The CDR3 length is 11 residues. V lost 2 bases, J lost 8 bases, and 4 bases lay in between. Germline V gene data show CDR1 as MNHEY and CDR2 as SVGAGI. The CDR3 nucleotides are TGTGCCAGCAGTTACGGGGACACCATATATTTT. Amino acids: CASSYGDTIYF.

This chain links TRBV6-1 with TRBJ1-1; 10 positions agree with TRBD1. V shed 5 bases and J 0 bases; nucleotides not matched to a gene: 6. CDR3 size: 16 residues. Germline V gives CDR1 MNHNS, CDR2 SASEGT. The CDR3 DNA sequence: TGTGCCAGCAGTCCCAGGACAGGGGGTGTGAACACTGAAGCTTTCTTT. Translating gives CASSPRTGGVNTEAFF.

Details on this clonotype: A read error may explain this, as a much larger clone is one base away. This chain uses TRBV9 with TRBJ1-6, with TRBD1 matching 8 bases. CDR1 and CDR2 (germline): SGDLS, YYNGEE. CDR3 size: 14 residues. CDR3 region: CASSGQGLSSLLHF. In nucleotides, the CDR3 is TGTGCCAGCAGTGGACAGGGACTATCTTCACTCCTCCACTTT.

In the case of this clonotype: A much bigger clone sits one base away, suggesting this may be a read error. CDR3 sequence: CASSIYPLPLHF. In nucleotides, the CDR3 is TGTGCCAGCAGCATCTATCCGCTTCCCCTCCACTTT. The chain employs TRBV7-9 and TRBJ1-6; the D is unclear. V shed 5 bases and J shed 13 bases, with 12 bases lying between them. Looked up from germline, CDR1 is SEHNR and CDR2 is FQNEAQ (reference sequence). There are 12 residues in the CDR3.